This TCR beta chain was recorded in a study of T cell repertoires in cytomegalovirus infection. Study in general: Shared public TCR beta signatures pointed to both CMV infection and a matching HLA type.

TCRdb redid the calling of the reads with MiXCR, one entry per CDR3 protein. The sample consists of about 250,000 distinct CDR3 sequences, roughly 6.5% of them appearing once. This CDR3 has 13 amino acids. The junction had 4 bases not matched to a gene; V was cut back by 6 bases and J by 8 bases. Germline V lookup: CDR1 MDHEN, CDR2 SYDVKM. This clonotype came up many times. The chain couples TRBV28 to TRBJ1-4, with 9 bases matching TRBD1. The TCR sequence derives from a human donor in good health (CMV status not recorded). Some clones in this sample may be carry-over from other donors' samples. What was sequenced was PBMCs. CDR3 DNA sequence: TGTGCCAGCAGCCGGGACAGGGTCGAAAAACTGTTTTTT. As protein: CASSRDRVEKLFF.